These 5 T cell receptor beta chains originate from one sample sequenced in a study of beta chain features in type 1 diabetes. All of the isolated RNA was reverse transcribed, so expressed TCRB transcripts were sequenced. TCRdb's copy holds only in-frame clones and misses some; the assay was immunoSEQ multiplex PCR. The repertoire holds 600,000 to 700,000 clones, with around 12% as singletons. The study, taken as a whole, reports: Moderately but significantly shorter TCRB CDR3s were found in Type 1 diabetes patients in all four CD4+ subsets.

For these TCRs, the target antigens are not known. The source material was naive CD4+ T cells from blood. These receptors were collected from a man aged 25 to 45 with type 1 diabetes.

The chain is built from TRBV7-8 and TRBJ1-4; 7 nucleotides line up with TRBD1. CDR1 and CDR2 (germline): SGHVS, FQNEAQ. Losses at the gene ends were 4 bases for V and 5 bases for J; bases not matched to a gene: 4. CDR3 size: 14 residues. The CDR3, as DNA: TGTGCCAGCAGCTCAGGGGGAGCAAATGAAAAACTGTTTTTT. Translating gives CASSSGGANEKLFF.

V is TRBV29-1 and J is TRBJ2-7; the match to TRBD1 covers 9 bases. Germline values: CDR1 SQVTM, CDR2 ANQGSEA. V was pared by 7 bases and J by 6 bases, with 16 bases of the junction left unmatched. This CDR3 region has 15 residues. The CDR3 is CSAGRDRVGGGEQYF. DNA for the CDR3: TGCAGCGCCGGCCGGGACAGGGTGGGGGGCGGCGAGCAGTACTTC.

The CDR3 sequence: CASRTATQETQYF. Written as DNA, the CDR3 is TGTGCCAGCAGGACGGCTACCCAAGAGACCCAGTACTTC. This sequence joins TRBV2 and TRBJ2-5; D gene uncertain. The CDR3 covers 13 residues. CDR1 and CDR2 from the germline V gene are SNHLY and FYNNEI. The V end was cut by 6 bases, the J end by 1 base, with 9 bases between. Looking up the rest from reference TRBV2 and TRBJ2-5 gives the full variable domain: EPEVTQTPSHQVTQMGQEVILRCVPISNHLYFYWYRQILGQKVEFLVSFYNNEISEKSEIFDDQFSVERPDGSNFTLKIRSTKLEDSAMYFCASRTATQETQYFGPGTRLLVL.

CDR3 residues: CASSFQGDRNEQFF. CDR3 nucleotide sequence: TGCGCCAGCAGCTTTCAGGGTGATAGAAATGAGCAGTTCTTC. The gene calls are TRBV5-1 and TRBJ2-1; a possible D gene is TRBD1 (5 bases). Trimming took off 2 bases at V and 7 bases at J, with 13 bases between the two ends. Germline loops: CDR1 SGHRS, CDR2 YFSETQ. The CDR3 consists of 14 residues.

This rearrangement joins TRBV27 to TRBJ2-7; the match to TRBD1 covers 8 bases. Looked up from germline, CDR1 is MNHEY and CDR2 is SMNVEV (reference sequence). V lost 3 bases and J lost 3; bases outside the gene matches: 13. The CDR3 contains 17 residues. The CDR3 nucleotides are TGTGCCAGCAGTTTGGGACTCAACCGGGACAGGAGCTACGAGCAGTACTTC. Amino acids: CASSLGLNRDRSYEQYF.